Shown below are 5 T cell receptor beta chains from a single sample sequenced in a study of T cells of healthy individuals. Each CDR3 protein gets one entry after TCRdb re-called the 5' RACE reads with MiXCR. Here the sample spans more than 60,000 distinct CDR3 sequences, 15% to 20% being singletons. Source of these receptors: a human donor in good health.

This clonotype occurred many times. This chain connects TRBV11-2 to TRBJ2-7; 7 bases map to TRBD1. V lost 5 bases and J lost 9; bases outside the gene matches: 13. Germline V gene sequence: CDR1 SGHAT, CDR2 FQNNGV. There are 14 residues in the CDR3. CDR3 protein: CASSPRQGSFGQYF. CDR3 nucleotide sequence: TGTGCCAGCAGCCCTAGACAGGGTTCCTTTGGGCAGTACTTC.

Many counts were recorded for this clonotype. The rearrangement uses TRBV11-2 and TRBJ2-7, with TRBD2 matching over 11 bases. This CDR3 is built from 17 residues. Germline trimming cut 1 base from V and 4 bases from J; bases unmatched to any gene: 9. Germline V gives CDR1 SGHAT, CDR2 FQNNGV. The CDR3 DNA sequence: TGTGCCAGCAGCTTAGTACCCGCGGGGACTAGCGGTTACGAGCAGTACTTC. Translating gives CASSLVPAGTSGYEQYF.

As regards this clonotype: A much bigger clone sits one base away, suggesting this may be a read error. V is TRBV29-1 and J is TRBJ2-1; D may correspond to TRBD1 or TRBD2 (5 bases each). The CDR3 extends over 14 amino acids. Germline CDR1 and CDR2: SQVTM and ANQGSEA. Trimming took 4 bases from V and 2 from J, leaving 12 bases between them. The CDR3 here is CSVVWDPAYNEQFF. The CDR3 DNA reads TGCAGCGTTGTGTGGGACCCTGCCTACAATGAGCAGTTCTTC.

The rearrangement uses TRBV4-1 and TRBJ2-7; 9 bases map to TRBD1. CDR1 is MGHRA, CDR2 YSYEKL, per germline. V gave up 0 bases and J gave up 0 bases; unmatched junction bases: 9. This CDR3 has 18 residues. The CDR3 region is CASSQEFLPDRGSYEQYF. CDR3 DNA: TGCGCCAGCAGCCAAGAATTCCTCCCGGACAGGGGCTCCTACGAGCAGTACTTC.

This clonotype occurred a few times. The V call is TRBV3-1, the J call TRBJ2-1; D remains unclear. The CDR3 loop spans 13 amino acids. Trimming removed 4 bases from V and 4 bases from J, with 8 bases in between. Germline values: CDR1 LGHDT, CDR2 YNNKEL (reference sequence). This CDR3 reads CASSPRTYNEQFF. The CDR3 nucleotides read TGTGCCAGCAGCCCGCGAACGTACAATGAGCAGTTCTTC.